A selection of T cell receptor beta chains follows, all from one sample in a study of blood T cell repertoires in COVID-19. The data were produced by immunoSEQ multiplex PCR, yet TCRdb's version contains in-frame clones alone and is incomplete. The table lists more than 200,000 clones, roughly 88% of them singletons. Specimen: peripheral blood. The receptors derive from a woman aged 40 to 50 who had recovered from COVID-19. The conserved cysteine and the conserved F or W are not part of the CDR3 here. Fields, in order: CDR3 length, V gene, CDR3 protein.

len: 13; v_gene: TRBV19; CDR3aa: ASSILRGGSRSQH
len: 18; v_gene: TRBV19; CDR3aa: ASSKETQGTVGLAKNIQY
len: 13; v_gene: TRBV6-5; CDR3aa: ASQTLAGGRDTQY
len: 14; v_gene: TRBV11-2; CDR3aa: ASSPGPGQQPYEQY
len: 10; v_gene: TRBV5-5; CDR3aa: ASSVQSDTQY
len: 13; v_gene: TRBV10-3; CDR3aa: AISGTSGGQGEQF
len: 14; v_gene: TRBV11-2; CDR3aa: ASTANQGYYNSPLH
len: 16; v_gene: TRBV5-1; CDR3aa: ASSSNLLLREATDTQY
len: 12; v_gene: TRBV5-1; CDR3aa: ASSPGTGAETQY
len: 16; v_gene: TRBV5-5; CDR3aa: ASSPRPGATGPNEKLF
len: 14; v_gene: TRBV19; CDR3aa: ASSIDGGAWNTEAF
len: 14; v_gene: TRBV5-1; CDR3aa: ASSLGIEALYNEQF
len: 12; v_gene: TRBV5-8; CDR3aa: ASRTIQTNYGYT
len: 13; v_gene: TRBV7-6; CDR3aa: ASSLGQRTAYEQY
len: 10; v_gene: TRBV19; CDR3aa: ASSAPGETQY
len: 13; v_gene: TRBV14; CDR3aa: ASSQVGGQGVRYT
len: 13; v_gene: TRBV4-3; CDR3aa: ASSQGTGVSYEQY
len: 13; v_gene: TRBV7-2; CDR3aa: ASSEAGAGYNEQF
len: 13; v_gene: TRBV6-5; CDR3aa: ASRITGVSGNTIY
len: 14; v_gene: TRBV2; CDR3aa: ASSRLAGGTYNEQF
len: 15; v_gene: TRBV6-2/TRBV6-3; CDR3aa: ASSYSIWLAGGYEQY
len: 14; v_gene: TRBV28; CDR3aa: ASRKGRGTNTGELF
len: 9; v_gene: TRBV20-1; CDR3aa: SAEQVHEQY
len: 12; v_gene: TRBV23-1; CDR3aa: ASSRATGRDGYT
len: 10; v_gene: TRBV2; CDR3aa: ASNRQGGGYT
len: 15; v_gene: TRBV27; CDR3aa: ASSLRRGIRTNEKLF
len: 12; v_gene: TRBV19; CDR3aa: ASSTQGGSYEQY
len: 11; v_gene: TRBV19; CDR3aa: ASSISGLAEQY
len: 15; v_gene: TRBV19; CDR3aa: ASSIDHRQGSTGELF
len: 12; v_gene: TRBV9; CDR3aa: ASSLGEGVGGYT
len: 12; v_gene: TRBV3-1/TRBV3-2; CDR3aa: ASSPLGVDYGYT
len: 15; v_gene: TRBV7-3; CDR3aa: ASSFASLDGRGNEQF
len: 14; v_gene: TRBV27; CDR3aa: ASSYYRVVNTGELF
len: 14; v_gene: TRBV7-5; CDR3aa: ARSPSSGSSYNEQF
len: 11; v_gene: TRBV19; CDR3aa: ASSMGRGTEAF
len: 13; v_gene: TRBV4-1; CDR3aa: ASSPMWTVSYEQY
len: 11; v_gene: TRBV12-3/TRBV12-4; CDR3aa: ASSSDRDQPQH
len: 15; v_gene: TRBV4-2; CDR3aa: ASSHEQGATPYNEQF
len: 12; v_gene: TRBV15; CDR3aa: ATSRDQRDTEAF
len: 12; v_gene: TRBV3-1/TRBV3-2; CDR3aa: ASSPGTANYGYT
len: 11; v_gene: TRBV9; CDR3aa: ASSANRGGGYT